These T cell receptor beta chains were read from a single sample in a study of CD8+CD57+ T cells in acquired aplastic anemia. MiXCR, applied by TCRdb to the reads, yields one record per CDR3 protein. The data show some 180,000 distinct CDR3 sequences, about 60% seen once. The material sequenced was sorted CD4+, CD8+, or CD8+CD57+ T cells (not recorded which) from PBMCs. All receptors come from a human donor with aplastic anemia. Both conserved end residues are part of each CDR3. D genes are given only for firm matches. A row's size may be missing; if present it is once, few, many or a size class.

CASSIGKGQETQYF	TGTGCCAGTAGTATCGGTAAAGGCCAAGAGACCCAGTACTTC	TRBV19	TRBJ2-5	NA	NA
CASSPGGVSSYEQYF	TGTGCTAGCAGCCCAGGGGGCGTCAGCTCCTACGAGCAGTACTTC	TRBV7-9	TRBJ2-7	TRBD1	NA
CSARDREAATYGYTF	TGCAGTGCTAGAGATCGGGAGGCAGCCACCTATGGCTACACCTTC	TRBV20-1	TRBJ1-2	NA	NA
CASSLAREENIQYF	TGTGCCAGCAGTTTAGCTAGGGAGGAGAACATTCAGTACTTC	TRBV12-3/TRBV12-4	TRBJ2-4	NA	NA
CASSKGGQGAYNEQFF	TGTGCCAGCAGCAAAGGGGGACAGGGGGCCTACAATGAGCAGTTCTTC	TRBV7-2	TRBJ2-1	TRBD1	NA
CASSQDREAGGYTF	TGTGCCAGCAGTCAAGACAGGGAAGCAGGGGGCTACACCTTC	TRBV6-4	TRBJ1-2	TRBD1	many
CASSSGRGKGADTQYF	TGTGCCAGCAGCTCAGGAAGGGGGAAAGGGGCAGATACGCAGTATTTT	TRBV9	TRBJ2-3	NA	few
CSASDRVDFGGYTF	TGCAGTGCATCGGACAGGGTCGATTTTGGTGGCTACACCTTC	TRBV20-1	TRBJ1-2	TRBD1	NA
CASGDRAANEKLFF	TGTGCCAGTGGCGACCGGGCAGCTAATGAAAAACTGTTTTTT	TRBV25-1	TRBJ1-4	NA	once
CASSLADRGVSTDTQYF	TGTGCCAGCAGCTTAGCAGACAGGGGGGTAAGCACAGATACGCAGTATTTT	TRBV13	TRBJ2-3	TRBD1	NA
CASSLAWDQPQHF	TGTGCCAGCAGTTTGGCGTGGGATCAGCCCCAGCATTTT	TRBV6-6	TRBJ1-5	NA	many
CASSMGAGGAQYF	TGTGCCAGTAGTATGGGGGCAGGGGGCGCCCAGTACTTC	TRBV19	TRBJ2-5	TRBD1	NA
CASSRRDRGYEQYF	TGTGCCAGCAGCAGGAGGGACAGGGGCTACGAGCAGTACTTC	TRBV5-8	TRBJ2-7	TRBD1	NA
CSARGGASNEQFF	TGCAGTGCTAGAGGGGGGGCGTCGAATGAGCAGTTCTTC	TRBV20-1	TRBJ2-1	NA	many
CASSVVAVYGYTF	TGTGCCAGCAGCGTAGTTGCAGTCTATGGCTACACCTTC	TRBV7-8	TRBJ1-2	NA	NA
CASSLARDKDSPLHF	TGTGCCAGCAGCTTAGCCCGGGACAAAGATTCACCCCTCCACTTT	TRBV7-9	TRBJ1-6	NA	NA
CASSPFSGSYNEQFF	TGTGCCAGCAGCCCCTTCTCTGGATCCTACAATGAGCAGTTCTTC	TRBV7-3	TRBJ2-1	NA	NA
CASSTRGGDEQFF	TGTGCCAGTAGTACTAGGGGAGGCGATGAGCAGTTCTTC	TRBV19	TRBJ2-1	NA	NA
CASSIQDTKQPQHF	TGTGCCAGTAGTATTCAGGACACGAAGCAGCCCCAGCATTTT	TRBV19	TRBJ1-5	NA	NA
CSVLQSSYEQYF	TGCAGCGTTCTCCAGAGCTCCTACGAGCAGTACTTC	TRBV29-1	TRBJ2-7	NA	NA
CASSQEGGYEQYF	TGCGCCAGCAGCCAAGAAGGGGGATACGAGCAGTACTTC	TRBV4-1	TRBJ2-7	NA	NA
CSASQDGGPYEQYF	TGCAGTGCTAGTCAGGACGGGGGCCCCTACGAGCAGTACTTC	TRBV20-1	TRBJ2-7	NA	NA
CASSLGDILNPYGYTF	TGTGCCAGCAGCTTGGGGGACATTCTGAACCCCTATGGCTACACCTTC	TRBV5-8	TRBJ1-2	NA	NA
CATSDPPGQGSYEQYF	TGTGCCACCAGTGACCCGCCGGGACAGGGATCCTACGAGCAGTACTTC	TRBV24-1	TRBJ2-7	TRBD1	few
CASSMVGRYSDEQYF	TGTGCCAGTAGTATGGTTGGCAGGTACTCAGACGAGCAGTACTTC	TRBV19	TRBJ2-7	NA	NA
CASSFLRTVNTEAFF	TGTGCCAGCAGCTTCCTTAGGACAGTCAACACTGAAGCTTTCTTT	TRBV7-9	TRBJ1-1	NA	NA